These T cell receptor beta chains were read from a single sample in a study of T cells in Graves' hyperthyroidism and ophthalmopathy. TCRdb independently ran MiXCR on the multiplex PCR reads; one entry per CDR3 protein. The data show 800,000 or so distinct CDR3 sequences, more than 30% seen once. The material sequenced was blood. These receptor sequences come from a man younger than 35 with Graves' hyperthyroidism. Each CDR3 is given with its conserved first and last residue. D genes are given only for firm matches. Rows may omit the clone size; those that give it use once, few, many or a size class.

abundance: few; d_gene: -; j_gene: TRBJ1-5; len: 13; v_gene: TRBV5-1; CDR3aa: CASSGLRYQPQHF; CDR3nt: TGCGCCAGCAGCGGCCTTCGGTATCAGCCCCAGCATTTT
abundance: many; d_gene: -; j_gene: TRBJ2-7; len: 13; v_gene: TRBV7-9; CDR3aa: CASSLDGQYEQYF; CDR3nt: TGTGCCAGCAGCTTAGACGGGCAGTACGAGCAGTACTTC
abundance: many; d_gene: TRBD1; j_gene: TRBJ2-7; len: 12; v_gene: TRBV29-1; CDR3aa: CSAMDRAYEQYF; CDR3nt: TGCAGCGCAATGGACAGGGCGTACGAGCAGTACTTC
abundance: -; d_gene: TRBD1; j_gene: TRBJ1-2; len: 15; v_gene: TRBV20-1; CDR3aa: CSAIGQGQDLYGYTF; CDR3nt: TGCAGTGCTATCGGACAGGGACAGGACCTCTATGGCTACACCTTC
abundance: -; d_gene: -; j_gene: TRBJ1-4; len: 12; v_gene: TRBV13; CDR3aa: CASSLGSGKLFF; CDR3nt: TGTGCCAGCAGCTTAGGGTCCGGAAAACTGTTTTTT
abundance: -; d_gene: -; j_gene: TRBJ1-1; len: 15; v_gene: TRBV6-5; CDR3aa: CAGRFLSRANTEAFF; CDR3nt: TGTGCCGGCAGATTTCTCAGCAGGGCTAACACTGAAGCTTTCTTT
abundance: few; d_gene: TRBD1; j_gene: TRBJ2-7; len: 14; v_gene: TRBV11-2; CDR3aa: CASSPGTGYDEQYF; CDR3nt: TGTGCCAGCAGCCCCGGGACAGGGTACGACGAGCAGTACTTC
abundance: many; d_gene: TRBD2; j_gene: TRBJ2-7; len: 13; v_gene: TRBV24-1; CDR3aa: CATSDSGGSEQYF; CDR3nt: TGTGCCACCAGTGATAGCGGGGGCAGCGAGCAGTACTTC
abundance: -; d_gene: TRBD1; j_gene: TRBJ2-7; len: 15; v_gene: TRBV2; CDR3aa: CASFPRDRVLHEQYF; CDR3nt: TGTGCCTCATTCCCCCGGGACAGGGTTTTACACGAGCAGTACTTC
abundance: -; d_gene: -; j_gene: TRBJ1-5; len: 16; v_gene: TRBV2; CDR3aa: CASRTTTGPGNQPQHF; CDR3nt: TGTGCCAGCAGGACCACCACAGGGCCTGGCAATCAGCCCCAGCATTTT
abundance: few; d_gene: TRBD1; j_gene: TRBJ1-1; len: 14; v_gene: TRBV5-4; CDR3aa: CASRLDRVAAEAFF; CDR3nt: TGTGCCAGCAGACTCGACAGGGTAGCGGCTGAAGCTTTCTTT
abundance: few; d_gene: -; j_gene: TRBJ2-6; len: 16; v_gene: TRBV7-9; CDR3aa: CASSVELGSGANVLTF; CDR3nt: TGTGCCAGCAGCGTTGAACTGGGCTCTGGGGCCAACGTCCTGACTTTC
abundance: few; d_gene: -; j_gene: TRBJ1-5; len: 13; v_gene: TRBV2; CDR3aa: CASSLSLAKPQHF; CDR3nt: TGTGCCAGCAGTCTTTCGCTGGCAAAGCCCCAGCATTTT
abundance: -; d_gene: -; j_gene: TRBJ1-1; len: 15; v_gene: TRBV4-2; CDR3aa: CASSQEVGLATEAFF; CDR3nt: TGTGCCAGCAGCCAGGAGGTGGGGTTGGCGACTGAAGCTTTCTTT
abundance: few; d_gene: -; j_gene: TRBJ2-3; len: 13; v_gene: TRBV25-1; CDR3aa: CASSELGLDTQYF; CDR3nt: TGTGCCAGCAGTGAATTAGGGTTAGATACGCAGTATTTT
abundance: -; d_gene: TRBD1; j_gene: TRBJ2-7; len: 16; v_gene: TRBV7-9; CDR3aa: CASRPTPGQGKDEQYF; CDR3nt: TGTGCCAGCAGACCCACACCGGGACAGGGAAAGGACGAGCAGTACTTC
abundance: -; d_gene: -; j_gene: TRBJ2-7; len: 15; v_gene: TRBV7-2; CDR3aa: CASSLEEGRVYEQYF; CDR3nt: TGTGCCAGCAGCTTAGAGGAAGGCAGGGTCTACGAGCAGTACTTC
abundance: many; d_gene: TRBD2; j_gene: TRBJ2-2; len: 15; v_gene: TRBV2; CDR3aa: CASSVLAERTGELFF; CDR3nt: TGTGCCAGCAGTGTCCTAGCGGAGCGCACCGGGGAGCTGTTTTTT
abundance: -; d_gene: -; j_gene: TRBJ1-4; len: 13; v_gene: TRBV5-1; CDR3aa: CASSLGHYEKLFF; CDR3nt: TGCGCCAGCAGCTTGGGACATTATGAAAAACTGTTTTTT
abundance: many; d_gene: -; j_gene: TRBJ2-7; len: 15; v_gene: TRBV7-9; CDR3aa: CASSLEDEDFYEQYF; CDR3nt: TGTGCCAGCAGCTTAGAGGACGAGGATTTCTACGAGCAGTACTTC
abundance: -; d_gene: -; j_gene: TRBJ1-1; len: 13; v_gene: TRBV2; CDR3aa: CASSLQGLDEAFF; CDR3nt: TGTGCCAGCAGCTTACAGGGTTTGGATGAAGCTTTCTTT
abundance: many; d_gene: -; j_gene: TRBJ2-7; len: 13; v_gene: TRBV20-1; CDR3aa: CSARDLRDYEQYF; CDR3nt: TGCAGTGCTAGAGATCTTCGGGACTACGAGCAGTACTTC
abundance: -; d_gene: -; j_gene: TRBJ1-4; len: 12; v_gene: TRBV20-1; CDR3aa: CSASPGGEKLFF; CDR3nt: TGCAGTGCTAGTCCCGGCGGGGAAAAACTGTTTTTT
abundance: many; d_gene: TRBD1; j_gene: TRBJ2-7; len: 15; v_gene: TRBV19; CDR3aa: CASSATGTGGHEQYF; CDR3nt: TGTGCCAGTAGTGCTACCGGGACAGGGGGCCACGAGCAGTACTTC
abundance: -; d_gene: TRBD1; j_gene: TRBJ1-2; len: 16; v_gene: TRBV7-9; CDR3aa: CASSLMDRGLNYGYTF; CDR3nt: TGTGCCAGCAGCTTAATGGACAGGGGTCTTAACTATGGCTACACCTTC
abundance: -; d_gene: -; j_gene: TRBJ1-1; len: 16; v_gene: TRBV15; CDR3aa: CATSSQGPVQYTEAFF; CDR3nt: TGTGCCACCAGCAGCCAAGGGCCCGTCCAGTACACTGAAGCTTTCTTT
abundance: -; d_gene: -; j_gene: TRBJ1-5; len: 12; v_gene: TRBV7-9; CDR3aa: CASSLYREPQHF; CDR3nt: TGTGCCAGCAGCCTCTACAGGGAGCCCCAGCATTTT
abundance: -; d_gene: TRBD1; j_gene: TRBJ1-4; len: 14; v_gene: TRBV25-1; CDR3aa: CASSYRDRGEKLFF; CDR3nt: TGTGCCAGCAGTTACCGGGACAGGGGCGAAAAACTGTTTTTT
abundance: many; d_gene: -; j_gene: TRBJ2-2; len: 15; v_gene: TRBV2; CDR3aa: CASEDGLLPFGELFF; CDR3nt: TGTGCCAGCGAAGATGGCTTACTCCCATTCGGGGAGCTGTTTTTT
abundance: many; d_gene: -; j_gene: TRBJ2-7; len: 11; v_gene: TRBV29-1; CDR3aa: CSVEQGGEQYF; CDR3nt: TGCAGCGTTGAACAGGGCGGGGAGCAGTACTTC
abundance: -; d_gene: -; j_gene: TRBJ2-2; len: 12; v_gene: TRBV7-6; CDR3aa: CASETNTGELFF; CDR3nt: TGTGCCAGCGAAACGAACACCGGGGAGCTGTTTTTT
abundance: -; d_gene: TRBD2; j_gene: TRBJ2-1; len: 14; v_gene: TRBV29-1; CDR3aa: CSAISGGTYNEQFF; CDR3nt: TGCAGCGCTATTAGCGGGGGGACGTACAATGAGCAGTTCTTC
abundance: -; d_gene: -; j_gene: TRBJ1-2; len: 15; v_gene: TRBV25-1; CDR3aa: CASSVPGGQILGYTF; CDR3nt: TGTGCCAGCAGTGTTCCGGGGGGGCAGATTTTGGGCTACACCTTC
abundance: once; d_gene: -; j_gene: TRBJ1-6; len: 15; v_gene: TRBV15; CDR3aa: CATSSAGRLNSPLHF; CDR3nt: TGTGCCACCAGCAGCGCGGGGAGGTTGAATTCACCCCTCCACTTT
abundance: -; d_gene: -; j_gene: TRBJ1-1; len: 14; v_gene: TRBV5-1; CDR3aa: CASSFWTANTEAFF; CDR3nt: TGCGCCAGCAGCTTTTGGACAGCGAACACTGAAGCTTTCTTT
abundance: few; d_gene: -; j_gene: TRBJ1-2; len: 11; v_gene: TRBV29-1; CDR3aa: CSVAVGTRYTF; CDR3nt: TGCAGCGTTGCAGTGGGGACGCGCTACACCTTC
abundance: many; d_gene: -; j_gene: TRBJ1-1; len: 14; v_gene: TRBV2; CDR3aa: CASLSGTMGGEAFF; CDR3nt: TGTGCCAGCCTTTCCGGGACAATGGGAGGTGAAGCTTTCTTT